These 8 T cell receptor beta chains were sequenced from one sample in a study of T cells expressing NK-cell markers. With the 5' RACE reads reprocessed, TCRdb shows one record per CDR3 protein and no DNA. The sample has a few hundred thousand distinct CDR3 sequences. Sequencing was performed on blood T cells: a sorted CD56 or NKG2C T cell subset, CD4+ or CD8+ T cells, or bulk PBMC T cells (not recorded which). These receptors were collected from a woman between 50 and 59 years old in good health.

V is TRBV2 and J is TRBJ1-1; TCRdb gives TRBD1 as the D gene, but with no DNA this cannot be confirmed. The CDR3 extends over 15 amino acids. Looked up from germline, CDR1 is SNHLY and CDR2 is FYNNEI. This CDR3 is CASSERQIMNTEAFF.

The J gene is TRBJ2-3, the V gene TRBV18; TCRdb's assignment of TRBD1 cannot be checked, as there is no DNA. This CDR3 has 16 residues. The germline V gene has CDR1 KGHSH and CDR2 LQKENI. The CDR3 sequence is CASSPMPRTVTDTQYF. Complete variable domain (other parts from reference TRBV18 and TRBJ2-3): NAGVMQNPRHLVRRRGQEARLRCSPMKGHSHVYWYRQLPEEGLKFMVYLQKENIIDESGMPKERFSAEFPKEGPSILRIQQVVRGDSAAYFCASSPMPRTVTDTQYFGPGTRLTVL.

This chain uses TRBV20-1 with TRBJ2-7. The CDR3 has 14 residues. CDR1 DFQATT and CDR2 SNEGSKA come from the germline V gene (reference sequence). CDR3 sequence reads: CSASGRLGLYEQYF.

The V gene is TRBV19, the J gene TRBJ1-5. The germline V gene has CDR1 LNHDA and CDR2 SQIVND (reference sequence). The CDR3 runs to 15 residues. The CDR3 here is CASKDVFLSHQPQHF.

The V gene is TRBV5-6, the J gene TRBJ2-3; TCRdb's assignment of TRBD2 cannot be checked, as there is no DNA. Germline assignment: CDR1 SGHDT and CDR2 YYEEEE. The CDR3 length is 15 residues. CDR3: CASSSGTPLLDTQYF.

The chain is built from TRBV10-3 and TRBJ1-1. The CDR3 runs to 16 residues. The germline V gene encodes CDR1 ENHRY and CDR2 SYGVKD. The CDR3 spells CAIRGFSGTWNTEAFF.

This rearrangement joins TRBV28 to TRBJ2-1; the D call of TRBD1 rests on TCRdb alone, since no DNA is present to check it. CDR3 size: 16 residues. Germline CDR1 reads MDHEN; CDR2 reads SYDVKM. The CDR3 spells CASSLGGGEFHNEQFF. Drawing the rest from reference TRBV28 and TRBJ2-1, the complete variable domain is DVKVTQSSRYLVKRTGEKVFLECVQDMDHENMFWYRQDPGLGLRLIYFSYDVKMKEKGDIPEGYSVSREKKERFSLILESASTNQTSMYLCASSLGGGEFHNEQFFGPGTRLTVL.

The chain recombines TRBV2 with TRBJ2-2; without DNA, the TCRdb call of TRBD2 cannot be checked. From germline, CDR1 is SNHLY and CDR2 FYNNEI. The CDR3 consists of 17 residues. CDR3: CASSPRTRKANTGELFF.